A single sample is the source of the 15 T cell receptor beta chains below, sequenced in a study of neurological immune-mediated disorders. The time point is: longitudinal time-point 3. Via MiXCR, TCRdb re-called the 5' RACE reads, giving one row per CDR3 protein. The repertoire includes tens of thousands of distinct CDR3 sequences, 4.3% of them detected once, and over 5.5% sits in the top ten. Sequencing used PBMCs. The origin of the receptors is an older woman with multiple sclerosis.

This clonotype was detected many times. As DNA, the CDR3 is TGTGCCAGCAGAAGGACAGGGGGAATCTCCTACAATGAGCAGTTCTTC. Translation gives CASRRTGGISYNEQFF. The chain couples TRBV2 to TRBJ2-1; 10 bases agree with TRBD1. The CDR3 contains 16 residues. Unmatched junction bases numbered 5, after V lost 6 bases and J lost 0 bases. Per the germline V gene, CDR1 is SNHLY and CDR2 is FYNNEI.

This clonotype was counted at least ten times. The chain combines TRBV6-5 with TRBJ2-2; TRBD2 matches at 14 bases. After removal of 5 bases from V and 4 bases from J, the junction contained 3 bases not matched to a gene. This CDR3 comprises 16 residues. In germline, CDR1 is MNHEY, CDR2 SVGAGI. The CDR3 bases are TGTGCCAGCAGTGCGACTAGCGGGGGGGCCACCGGGGAGCTGTTTTTT. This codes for CASSATSGGATGELFF.

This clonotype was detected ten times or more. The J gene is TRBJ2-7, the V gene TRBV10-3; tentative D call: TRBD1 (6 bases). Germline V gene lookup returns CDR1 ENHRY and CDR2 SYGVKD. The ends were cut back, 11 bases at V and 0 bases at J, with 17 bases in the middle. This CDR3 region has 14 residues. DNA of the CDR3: TGTGCCCTTTCTCAGGGGCCCAGCTCCTACGAGCAGTACTTC. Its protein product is CALSQGPSSYEQYF.

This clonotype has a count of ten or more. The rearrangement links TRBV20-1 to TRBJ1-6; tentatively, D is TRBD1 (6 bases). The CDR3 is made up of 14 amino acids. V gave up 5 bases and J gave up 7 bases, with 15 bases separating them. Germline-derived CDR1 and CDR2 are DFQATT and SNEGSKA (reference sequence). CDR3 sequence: CSAFQQGGNSPLHF. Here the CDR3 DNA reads TGCAGTGCTTTCCAACAGGGCGGGAATTCACCCCTCCACTTT.

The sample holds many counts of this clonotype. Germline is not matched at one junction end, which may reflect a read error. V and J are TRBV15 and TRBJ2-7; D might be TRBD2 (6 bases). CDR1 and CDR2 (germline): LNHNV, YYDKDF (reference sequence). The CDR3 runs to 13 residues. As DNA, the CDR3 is TGTGCCACCAGCAGAGATCCGGGGGACGTTGGGCACTTC. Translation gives CATSRDPGDVGHF.

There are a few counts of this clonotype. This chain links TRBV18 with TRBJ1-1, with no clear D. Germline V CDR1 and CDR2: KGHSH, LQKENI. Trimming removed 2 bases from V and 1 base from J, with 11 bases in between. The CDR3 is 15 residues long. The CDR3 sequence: CASSPVGIRNTEAFF. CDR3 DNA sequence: TGTGCCAGCTCACCAGTGGGCATACGGAACACTGAAGCTTTCTTT. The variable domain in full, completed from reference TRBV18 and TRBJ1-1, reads NAGVMQNPRHLVRRRGQEARLRCSPMKGHSHVYWYRQLPEEGLKFMVYLQKENIIDESGMPKERFSAEFPKEGPSILRIQQVVRGDSAAYFCASSPVGIRNTEAFFGQGTRLTVV.

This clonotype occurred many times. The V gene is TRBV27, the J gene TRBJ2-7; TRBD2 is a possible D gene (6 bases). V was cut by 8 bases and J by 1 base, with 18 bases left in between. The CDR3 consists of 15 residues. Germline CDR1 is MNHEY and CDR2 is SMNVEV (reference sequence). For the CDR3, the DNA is TGTGCCAGCGCCGGAGGGTCCCAAGGATCCTACGAGCAGTACTTC. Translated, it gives CASAGGSQGSYEQYF.

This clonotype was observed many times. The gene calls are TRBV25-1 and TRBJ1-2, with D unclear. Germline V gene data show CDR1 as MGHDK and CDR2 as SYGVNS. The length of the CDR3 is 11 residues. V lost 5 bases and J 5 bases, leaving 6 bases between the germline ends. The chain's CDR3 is CASSTGYGYTF. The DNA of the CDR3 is TGTGCCAGCAGTACGGGTTATGGCTACACCTTC.

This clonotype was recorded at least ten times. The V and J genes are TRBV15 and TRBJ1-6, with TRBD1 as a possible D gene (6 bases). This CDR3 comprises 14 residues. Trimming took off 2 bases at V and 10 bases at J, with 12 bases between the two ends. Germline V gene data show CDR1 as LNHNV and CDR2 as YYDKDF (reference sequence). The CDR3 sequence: CATSRSRTESPLHF. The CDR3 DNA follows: TGTGCCACCAGCAGATCCCGGACAGAATCACCCCTCCACTTT.

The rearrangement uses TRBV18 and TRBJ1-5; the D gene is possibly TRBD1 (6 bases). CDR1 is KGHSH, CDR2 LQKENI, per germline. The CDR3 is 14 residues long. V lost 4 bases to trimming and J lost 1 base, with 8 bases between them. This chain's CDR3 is CASSRTESNQPQHF. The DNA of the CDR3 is TGTGCCAGCTCACGGACAGAGAGCAATCAGCCCCAGCATTTT.

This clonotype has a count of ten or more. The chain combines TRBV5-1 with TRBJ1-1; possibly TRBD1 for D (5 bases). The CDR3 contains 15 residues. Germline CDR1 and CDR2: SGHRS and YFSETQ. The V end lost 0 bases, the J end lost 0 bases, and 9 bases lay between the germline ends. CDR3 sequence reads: CASSLVPGLNTEAFF. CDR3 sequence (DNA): TGCGCCAGCAGCTTGGTTCCAGGGTTGAACACTGAAGCTTTCTTT.

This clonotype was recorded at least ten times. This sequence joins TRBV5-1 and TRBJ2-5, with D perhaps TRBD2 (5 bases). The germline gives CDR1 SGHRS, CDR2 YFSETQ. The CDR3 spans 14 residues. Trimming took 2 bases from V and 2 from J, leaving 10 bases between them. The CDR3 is CASSFTGSQETQYF. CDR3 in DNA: TGCGCCAGCAGCTTCACGGGATCACAAGAGACCCAGTACTTC. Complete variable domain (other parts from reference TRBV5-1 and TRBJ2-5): KAGVTQTPRYLIKTRGQQVTLSCSPISGHRSVSWYQQTPGQGLQFLFEYFSETQRNKGNFPGRFSGRQFSNSRSEMNVSTLELGDSALYLCASSFTGSQETQYFGPGTRLLVL.

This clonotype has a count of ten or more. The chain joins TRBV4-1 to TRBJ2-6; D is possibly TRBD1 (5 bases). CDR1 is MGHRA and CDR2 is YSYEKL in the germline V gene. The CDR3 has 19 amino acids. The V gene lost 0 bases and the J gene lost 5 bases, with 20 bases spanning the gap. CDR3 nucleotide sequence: TGCGCCAGCAGCCAAGATCTCCGGTCTCAGGGTGTCTGGGCCAACGTCCTGACTTTC. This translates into CASSQDLRSQGVWANVLTF.

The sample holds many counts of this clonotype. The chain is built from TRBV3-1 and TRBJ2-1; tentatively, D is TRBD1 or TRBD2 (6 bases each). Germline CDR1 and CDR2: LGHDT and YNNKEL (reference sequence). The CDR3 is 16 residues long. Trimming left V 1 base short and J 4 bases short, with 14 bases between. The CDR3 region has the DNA TGTGCCAGCAGCCAAGGGCCGGGGGCCTCATACAATGAGCAGTTCTTC. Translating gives CASSQGPGASYNEQFF.

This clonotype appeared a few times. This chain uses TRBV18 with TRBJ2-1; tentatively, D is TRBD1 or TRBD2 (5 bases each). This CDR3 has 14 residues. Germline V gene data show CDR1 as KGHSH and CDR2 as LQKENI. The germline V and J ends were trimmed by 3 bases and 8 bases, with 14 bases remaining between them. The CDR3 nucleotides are TGTGCCAGCTCACCGGGACCTTGGAACGATGAGCAGTTCTTC. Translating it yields CASSPGPWNDEQFF.